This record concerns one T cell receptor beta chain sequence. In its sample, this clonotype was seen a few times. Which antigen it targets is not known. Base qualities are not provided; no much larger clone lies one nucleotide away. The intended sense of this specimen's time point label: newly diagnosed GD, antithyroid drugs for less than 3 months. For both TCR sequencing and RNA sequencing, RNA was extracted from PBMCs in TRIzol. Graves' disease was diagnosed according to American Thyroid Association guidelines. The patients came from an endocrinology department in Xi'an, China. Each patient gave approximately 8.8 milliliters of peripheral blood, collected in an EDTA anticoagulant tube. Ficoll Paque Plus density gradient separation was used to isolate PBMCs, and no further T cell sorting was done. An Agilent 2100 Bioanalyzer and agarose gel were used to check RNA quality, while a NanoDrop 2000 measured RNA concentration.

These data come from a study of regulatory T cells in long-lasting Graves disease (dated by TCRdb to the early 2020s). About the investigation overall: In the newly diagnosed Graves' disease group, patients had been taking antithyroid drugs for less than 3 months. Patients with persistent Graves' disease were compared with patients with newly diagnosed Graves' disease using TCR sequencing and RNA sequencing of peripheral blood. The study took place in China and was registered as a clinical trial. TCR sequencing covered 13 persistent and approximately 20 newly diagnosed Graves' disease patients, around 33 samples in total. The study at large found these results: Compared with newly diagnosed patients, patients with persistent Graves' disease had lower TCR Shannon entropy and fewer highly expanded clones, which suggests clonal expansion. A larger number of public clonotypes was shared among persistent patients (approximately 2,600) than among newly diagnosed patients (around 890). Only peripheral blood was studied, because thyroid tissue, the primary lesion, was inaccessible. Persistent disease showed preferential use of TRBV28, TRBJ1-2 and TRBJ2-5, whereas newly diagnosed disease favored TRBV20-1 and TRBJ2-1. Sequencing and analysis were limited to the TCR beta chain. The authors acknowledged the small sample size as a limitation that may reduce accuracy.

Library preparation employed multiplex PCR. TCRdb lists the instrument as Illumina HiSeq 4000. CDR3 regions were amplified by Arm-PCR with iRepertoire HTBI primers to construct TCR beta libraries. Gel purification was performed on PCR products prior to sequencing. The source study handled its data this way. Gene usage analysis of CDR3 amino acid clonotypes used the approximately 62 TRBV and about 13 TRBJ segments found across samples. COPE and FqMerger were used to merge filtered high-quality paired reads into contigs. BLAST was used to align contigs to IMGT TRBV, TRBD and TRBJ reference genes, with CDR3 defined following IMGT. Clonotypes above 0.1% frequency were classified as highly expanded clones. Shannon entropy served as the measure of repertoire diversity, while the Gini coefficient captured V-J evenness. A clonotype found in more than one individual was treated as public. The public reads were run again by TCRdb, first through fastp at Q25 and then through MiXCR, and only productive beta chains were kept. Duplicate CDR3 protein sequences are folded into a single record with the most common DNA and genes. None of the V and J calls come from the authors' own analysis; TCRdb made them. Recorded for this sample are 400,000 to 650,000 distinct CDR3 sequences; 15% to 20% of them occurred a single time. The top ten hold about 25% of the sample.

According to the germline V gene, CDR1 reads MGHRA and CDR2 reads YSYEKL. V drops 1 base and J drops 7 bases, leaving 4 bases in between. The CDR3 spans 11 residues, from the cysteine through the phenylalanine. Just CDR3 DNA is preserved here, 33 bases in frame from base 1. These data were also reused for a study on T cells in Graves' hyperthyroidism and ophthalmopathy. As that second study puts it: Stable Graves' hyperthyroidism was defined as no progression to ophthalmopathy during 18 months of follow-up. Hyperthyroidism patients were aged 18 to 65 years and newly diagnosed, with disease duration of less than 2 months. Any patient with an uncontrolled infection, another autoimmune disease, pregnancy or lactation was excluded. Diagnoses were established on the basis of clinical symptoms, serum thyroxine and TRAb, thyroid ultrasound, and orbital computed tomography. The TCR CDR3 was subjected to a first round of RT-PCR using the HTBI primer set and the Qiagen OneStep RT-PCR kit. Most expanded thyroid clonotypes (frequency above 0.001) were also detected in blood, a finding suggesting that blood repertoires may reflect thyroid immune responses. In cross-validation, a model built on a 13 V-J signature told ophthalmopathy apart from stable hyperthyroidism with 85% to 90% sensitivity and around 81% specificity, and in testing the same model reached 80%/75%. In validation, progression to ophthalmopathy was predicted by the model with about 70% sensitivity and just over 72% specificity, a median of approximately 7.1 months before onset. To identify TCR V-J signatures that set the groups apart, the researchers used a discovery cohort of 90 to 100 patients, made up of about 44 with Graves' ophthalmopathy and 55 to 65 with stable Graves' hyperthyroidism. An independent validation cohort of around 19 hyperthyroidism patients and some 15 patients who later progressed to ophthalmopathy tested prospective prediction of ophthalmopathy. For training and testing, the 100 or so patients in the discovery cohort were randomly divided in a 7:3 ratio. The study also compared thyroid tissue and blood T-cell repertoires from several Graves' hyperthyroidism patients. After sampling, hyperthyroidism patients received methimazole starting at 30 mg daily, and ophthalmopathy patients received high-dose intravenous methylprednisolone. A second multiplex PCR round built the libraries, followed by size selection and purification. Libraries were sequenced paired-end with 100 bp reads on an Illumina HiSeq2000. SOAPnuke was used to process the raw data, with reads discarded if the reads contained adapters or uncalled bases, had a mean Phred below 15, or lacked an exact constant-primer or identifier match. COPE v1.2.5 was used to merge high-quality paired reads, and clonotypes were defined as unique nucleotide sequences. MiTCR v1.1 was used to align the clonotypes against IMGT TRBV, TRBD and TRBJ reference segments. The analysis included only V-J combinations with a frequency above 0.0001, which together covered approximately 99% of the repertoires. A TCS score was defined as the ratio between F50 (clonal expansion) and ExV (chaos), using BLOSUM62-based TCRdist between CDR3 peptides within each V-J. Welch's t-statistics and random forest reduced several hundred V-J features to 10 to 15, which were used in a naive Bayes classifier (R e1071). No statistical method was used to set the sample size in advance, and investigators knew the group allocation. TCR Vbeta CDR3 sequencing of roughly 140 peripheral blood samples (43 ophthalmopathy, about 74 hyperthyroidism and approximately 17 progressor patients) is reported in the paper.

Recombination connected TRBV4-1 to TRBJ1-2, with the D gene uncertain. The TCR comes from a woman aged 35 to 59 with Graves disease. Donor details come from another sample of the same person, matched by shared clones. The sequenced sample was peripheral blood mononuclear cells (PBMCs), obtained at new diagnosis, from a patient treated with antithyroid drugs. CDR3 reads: CASSQASGYTF. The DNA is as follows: TGCGCCAGCAGCCAAGCGAGTGGCTACACCTTC.